One sample yielded the 18 T cell receptor beta chains listed below, sequenced in a study of graft-versus-host responses after intestinal transplantation. Some clones are missing from TCRdb's copy, which holds only in-frame ones; the method was immunoSEQ multiplex PCR. The table has about 82,000 clones, approximately 89% seen once. These receptors' targets are unknown. The sample was unstimulated CD4+ T cells sorted from spleen or lymph node cells, taken before transplant. These receptors came from a human donor who was the organ donor for an intestinal transplant.

Written as DNA, the CDR3 is TGTGCCAGCAGCGTAGCTAGCGGGAGGGAAAATGAGCAGTTCTTC. Its translation: CASSVASGRENEQFF. The V call is TRBV9, the J call TRBJ2-1; 12 bases fit TRBD2. The germline gives CDR1 SGDLS, CDR2 YYNGEE. The J segment lost 7 bases and the V segment lost 0 bases, leaving 2 bases of the junction unmatched. The CDR3 totals 15 residues.

The chain recombines TRBV5-4 with TRBJ2-7; D not certain. The CDR3 is 15 residues long. CDR1 SGHNT and CDR2 YYREEE come from the germline V gene (reference sequence). V lost 2 bases and J lost 0, with 12 bases in between. The CDR3 is CASSFAVRSSYEQYF. DNA of the CDR3: TGTGCCAGCAGCTTTGCTGTTCGGAGCTCCTACGAGCAGTACTTC.

This clone was recorded a few times. The chain uses TRBV30 and TRBJ1-1, with 7 bases matching TRBD1. The CDR3 sequence is 13 residues long. The V gene end was trimmed by 2 bases and the J gene end by 5 bases; junction bases not matched to a gene: 5. Germline V lookup: CDR1 GTSNPN, CDR2 SVGIG (reference sequence). CDR3 sequence reads: CAWSRDRDTEAFF. The DNA for the CDR3 is TGTGCCTGGAGTAGGGACAGAGATACTGAAGCTTTCTTT.

J is TRBJ2-2 and V is TRBV6-1, with a possible D match to TRBD1 (5 bases). This CDR3 has 14 amino acids. The V gene's germline CDR1 is MNHNS and CDR2 SASEGT. The V end lost 10 bases, the J end lost 0 bases, and 12 bases lay between the germline ends. CDR3: CATRWTPNTGELFF. The CDR3 nucleotides read TGTGCCACCAGGTGGACACCGAACACCGGGGAGCTGTTTTTT.

The genes are TRBV11-3 and TRBJ2-5; tentatively, D is TRBD2 (5 bases). This CDR3 is 16 amino acids long. Trimming left V 0 bases short and J 3 bases short, with 14 bases between. The germline gives CDR1 SGHNT, CDR2 YENEEA. The CDR3 coding sequence is TGTGCCAGCAGCTTAGAGTGGGCCGGGAAGAAAGAGACCCAGTACTTC. This gives the protein CASSLEWAGKKETQYF.

V gene TRBV7-8 combines with J gene TRBJ2-1; unclear D gene. Germline assignment: CDR1 SGHVS and CDR2 FQNEAQ. V lost 0 bases to trimming and J lost 10 bases, with 13 bases between them. The CDR3 totals 14 residues. The CDR3 sequence: CASSLAAAGGEQFF. CDR3 sequence (DNA): TGTGCCAGCAGCTTAGCGGCTGCAGGTGGGGAGCAGTTCTTC. The whole variable domain, remainder taken from reference TRBV7-8 and TRBJ2-1, is GAGVSQSPRYKVAKRGQDVALRCDPISGHVSLFWYQQALGQGPEFLTYFQNEAQLDKSGLPSDRFFAERPEGSVSTLKIQRTQQEDSAVYLCASSLAAAGGEQFFGPGTRLTVL.

The V gene is TRBV5-4, the J gene TRBJ1-1; 7 bases line up with TRBD1. V lost 4 bases and J lost 9; bases outside the gene matches: 9. The germline V gene has CDR1 SGHNT and CDR2 YYREEE (reference sequence). CDR3 length: 13 residues. The CDR3 DNA sequence: TGTGCCAGCAGCCAACAGGGGATGGGTCAAGCTTTCTTT. Amino acids: CASSQQGMGQAFF.

The gene calls are TRBV5-1 and TRBJ2-7; possible D gene TRBD1, 6 bases. CDR3 length: 12 residues. Germline assignment: CDR1 SGHRS and CDR2 YFSETQ. The germline V and J ends were trimmed by 5 bases and 4 bases, with 10 bases remaining between them. CDR3 sequence reads: CASRLGGYEQYF. DNA for the CDR3: TGCGCCAGCAGGCTAGGGGGTTACGAGCAGTACTTC.

The V and J genes are TRBV19 and TRBJ1-3; the D gene is possibly TRBD1 (6 bases). The germline gives CDR1 LNHDA, CDR2 SQIVND (reference sequence). V was pared by 6 bases and J by 3 bases, with 21 bases between. There are 17 residues in the CDR3. In DNA form, the CDR3 reads TGTGCCAGTAGCCCTAACAGGGTCTATTCGGATGGAAACACCATATATTTT. This translates into CASSPNRVYSDGNTIYF.

This rearrangement joins TRBV7-2 to TRBJ2-5; tentatively, D is TRBD2 (6 bases). CDR1 SGHTA and CDR2 FQGNSA come from the germline V gene. This CDR3 has 16 amino acids. Trimming cost V 4 bases and J 1 base, with 16 bases left between them. Here the CDR3 DNA reads TGTGCCAGCAGCTCCCAACCCCCGGGGGTCCAAGAGACCCAGTACTTC. It translates to CASSSQPPGVQETQYF. Complete variable domain (other parts from reference TRBV7-2 and TRBJ2-5): GAGVSQSPSNKVTEKGKDVELRCDPISGHTALYWYRQSLGQGLEFLIYFQGNSAPDKSGLPSDRFSAERTGGSVSTLTIQRTQQEDSAVYLCASSSQPPGVQETQYFGPGTRLLVL.

The V call is TRBV7-2, the J call TRBJ2-1; D ambiguous. Trimming removed 5 bases from V and 4 bases from J, with 12 bases in between. Germline V CDR1 and CDR2: SGHTA, FQGNSA. The CDR3 runs to 14 residues. The CDR3 sequence is CASSRRGDYNEQFF. The CDR3 bases are TGTGCCAGCAGCCGACGCGGTGATTACAATGAGCAGTTCTTC.

The CDR3 coding sequence is TGTGCCAGCAGCTTCCCTCAGGGTTACGCCGGGGAGCTGTTTTTT. Translating it yields CASSFPQGYAGELFF. V is TRBV2 and J is TRBJ2-2; D perhaps matches TRBD1 (5 bases). CDR1 is SNHLY, CDR2 FYNNEI, per germline. The CDR3 sequence is 15 residues long. V lost 6 bases, J lost 6 bases, and 17 bases lay in between.

This chain joins TRBV6-1 and TRBJ1-5; D is possibly TRBD1 (5 bases). Trimming stripped 2 bases from V and 2 bases from J, with 10 bases between. Germline loops: CDR1 MNHNS, CDR2 SASEGT. The CDR3 is 15 amino acids. CDR3 sequence reads: CASSELTGGNQPQHF. The DNA of the CDR3 is TGTGCCAGCAGTGAACTAACAGGAGGCAATCAGCCCCAGCATTTT.

The chain combines TRBV6-5 with TRBJ1-4; D possibly corresponds to TRBD1 (6 bases). V lost 5 bases, J lost 8 bases, and 18 bases lay in between. Germline V gene sequence: CDR1 MNHEY, CDR2 SVGAGI. The CDR3 length is 15 residues. In DNA form, the CDR3 reads TGTGCCAGCAGTCAACAGGGTGCAATAGGGGAAAAACTGTTTTTT. Its translation is CASSQQGAIGEKLFF.

This rearrangement joins TRBV28 to TRBJ2-1; 7 nucleotides match TRBD1. Germline CDR1 MDHEN, CDR2 SYDVKM. This CDR3 is 15 amino acids long. J gave up 6 bases and V 3 bases, and 8 bases lay outside the gene matches. CDR3 nucleotide sequence: TGTGCCAGCAGTTTTTACAGGGGTAGGGGCAATGAGCAGTTCTTC. Its protein is CASSFYRGRGNEQFF.

The chain employs TRBV5-1 and TRBJ2-3, with a tentative D call TRBD1 (5 bases). Germline assignment: CDR1 SGHRS and CDR2 YFSETQ. V lost 0 bases and J lost 1, with 6 bases in between. The length of the CDR3 is 14 residues. The CDR3 sequence is CASSLAQGTDTQYF. CDR3 sequence (DNA): TGCGCCAGCAGCTTGGCACAGGGCACAGATACGCAGTATTTT.

Only a few counts were recorded for this clone. The chain has TRBV10-2 and TRBJ2-1, with TRBD1 matching 7 bases. The J segment lost 7 bases and the V segment lost 5 bases, leaving 14 bases of the junction unmatched. Germline values: CDR1 WSHSY, CDR2 SAAADI. There are 16 residues in the CDR3. DNA for the CDR3: TGCGCCAGCAGTTATCCGGGACAGATGAATAAAAATGAGCAGTTCTTC. This encodes CASSYPGQMNKNEQFF.

The chain couples TRBV9 to TRBJ1-2; the match to TRBD1 covers 11 bases. CDR1 is SGDLS and CDR2 is YYNGEE in the germline V gene. The trim removed 3 bases at V and 4 bases at J, leaving 11 bases unmatched. The CDR3 is made up of 17 amino acids. The CDR3 DNA reads as TGTGCCAGCAGCGCAAATGGCCGGACAGGGGGCATCTATGGCTACACCTTC. The encoded protein is CASSANGRTGGIYGYTF. Using reference TRBV9 and TRBJ1-2 for the parts outside the CDR3, the full variable domain is DSGVTQTPKHLITATGQRVTLRCSPRSGDLSVYWYQQSLDQGLQFLIQYYNGEERAKGNILERFSAQQFPDLHSELNLSSLELGDSALYFCASSANGRTGGIYGYTFGSGTRLTVV.